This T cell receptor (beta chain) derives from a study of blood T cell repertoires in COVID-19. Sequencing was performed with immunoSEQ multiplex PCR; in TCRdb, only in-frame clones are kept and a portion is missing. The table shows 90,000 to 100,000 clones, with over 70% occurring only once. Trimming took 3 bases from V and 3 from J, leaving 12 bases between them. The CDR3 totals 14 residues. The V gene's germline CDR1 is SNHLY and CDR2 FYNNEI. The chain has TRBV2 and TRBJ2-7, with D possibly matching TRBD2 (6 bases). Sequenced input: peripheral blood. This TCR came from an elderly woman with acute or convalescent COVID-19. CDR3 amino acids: CASSDSGGSYEQYF. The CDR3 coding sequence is TGTGCCAGCAGTGATTCCGGGGGAAGCTACGAGCAGTACTTC.